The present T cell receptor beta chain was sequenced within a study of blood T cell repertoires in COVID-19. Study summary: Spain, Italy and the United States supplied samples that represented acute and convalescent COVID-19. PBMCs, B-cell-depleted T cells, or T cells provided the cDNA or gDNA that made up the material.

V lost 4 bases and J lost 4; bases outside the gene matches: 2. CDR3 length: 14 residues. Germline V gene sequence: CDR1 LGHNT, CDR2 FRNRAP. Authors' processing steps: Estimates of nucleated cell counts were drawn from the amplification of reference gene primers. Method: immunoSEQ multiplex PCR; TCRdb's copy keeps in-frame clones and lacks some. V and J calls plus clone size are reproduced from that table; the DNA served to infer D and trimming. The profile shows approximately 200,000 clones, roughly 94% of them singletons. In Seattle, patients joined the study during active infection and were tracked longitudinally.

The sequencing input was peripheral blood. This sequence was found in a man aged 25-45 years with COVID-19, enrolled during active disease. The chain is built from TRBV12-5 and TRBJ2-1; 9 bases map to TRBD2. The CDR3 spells CASGSTSGYNEQFF. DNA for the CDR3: TGTGCTAGTGGTTCGACTAGCGGATACAATGAGCAGTTCTTC.